This T cell receptor beta chain was profiled in a study of blood T cell repertoires in COVID-19. Study overall: The United States, Italy and Spain provided the acute and convalescent COVID-19 samples. T cells, B-cell-depleted T cells, or PBMCs provided the cDNA or gDNA that served as material.

The CDR3 consists of 16 residues. Looked up from germline, CDR1 is LGHNA and CDR2 is YSLEER. V lost 0 bases, J lost 1 base, and 12 bases lay in between. Per the original data handling: Estimated nucleated cell counts came from reference gene primer amplification. TCRdb's table, derived via immunoSEQ multiplex PCR, lists solely in-frame clones and lacks some. D and trimming come from the DNA, and the V and J calls and clone size come from that table. The sample carries roughly 100,000 clones, around 90% recorded once. This clone showed up just once. The V gene is TRBV4-3, the J gene TRBJ2-5, with D tentatively TRBD2 (6 bases). This TCR came from a man in his forties or fifties with COVID-19, enrolled during active disease. The source material was peripheral blood. CDR3 sequence reads: CASSQDAPTSQETQYF. CDR3 nucleotides: TGCGCCAGCAGCCAAGACGCCCCGACTAGCCAAGAGACCCAGTACTTC.